This TCR beta chain was sequenced for a study of prognosis after radiotherapy for stage I lung cancer listed by TCRdb under 2021. The study in broad terms: Fewer than 20 stage I NSCLC patients were enrolled in Nanjing, China, between early 2018 and 2019. This study profiled peripheral blood TCR beta repertoires from stage I NSCLC patients before and after stereotactic body radiotherapy and linked the repertoires to distant failure. In every patient, SBRT was given without any concurrent therapy. Using image-guided IMRT or VMAT, SBRT was delivered in 3 to 5 fractions at a biologically effective dose of at least 100 Gy. Ages in the cohort of around 14 men and a handful of women ranged from roughly 50 to 95 years, with a median of 74. Distant metastases were developed by four of the 19 patients after SBRT, at a median of roughly 7 months, whereas no significant progression was observed in the other 15 patients. On tumor histology, some 11 patients had adenocarcinoma and several had squamous cell carcinoma. Under 15 cases involved newly diagnosed primary stage I lung tumors, and several involved oligometastatic NSCLC subsequent to surgical resection of the primary tumor. For each of the 20 or so patients, one blood sample was taken before SBRT and one after, so the study sequenced about 38 samples in total. Every patient was deemed medically inoperable, around twelve because of comorbidities and over 5 because they refused surgery.

The paper as a whole reports these results and caveats: Post-SBRT Shannon entropy and its change from baseline were lower in patients who developed distant metastases; baseline Shannon entropy was not associated with metastases. None of the reported P values were adjusted for multiple comparisons. A decrease in unique TCR clone counts was observed after SBRT (median about 9,400 before versus several thousand after; Wilcoxon paired P=0.011). The study was limited by its small cohort and short follow-up, and the findings require independent validation. Tumor specificity of expanded TCR clones was not determined. Differences in TRBV and TRBJ usage frequencies by metastasis status were reportedly observed in two V genes at baseline and in roughly ten V and two J genes after SBRT.

Trimming accounts for 3 bases at V and 9 bases at J, while the number of junction bases matched to no gene is 8. The CDR3, cysteine through phenylalanine, is 15 amino acids long. Only the CDR3 portion is preserved as DNA: 45 bases, with reading frame beginning at the first base. The germline V gene (reference sequence) sets CDR1 to LGHDT and CDR2 to YNNKEL. This clonotype was seen repeatedly, ten times or more. Its binding antigen is unknown. No much larger clone exists at a distance of one base, and base qualities are not known. A history of other malignancies or of prior chemotherapy or radiotherapy was absent in all patients, and node-negative disease was shown on CT and PET/CT in all patients. At each of two time points, around 5.7 milliliters of peripheral venous blood were collected in EDTA tubes. PBMCs were isolated by Ficoll-Paque Plus density-gradient centrifugation. Right after collection, samples were placed at -80 degrees C and kept there until analysis.

Two rounds of multiplex PCR on genomic DNA were used to amplify the TCR beta CDR3 region. In the first round of PCR, primers specific to each TRBV and TRBJ gene were used, and the primer sequences are filed in Chinese patent CN105087789A. The second PCR round used universal primers. The Roche High Pure PCR Template Preparation Kit was used to extract genomic DNA from frozen PBMCs. Paired-end sequencing with 151 bp reads was performed on the libraries using an Illumina HiSeq 3000. The paper's processing steps were these. Raw reads lacking the multiplex PCR primer sequences were removed with CutAdapt. Using PEAR, the high-quality paired reads were merged into contigs. MiXCR assigned TRB V, D and J gene segments to each contig by aligning to reference sequences. To remove sequencing errors, CDR3 sequences were clustered according to base quality and sequence similarity. Diversity was calculated as Shannon entropy divided by the natural log of the number of productive TCR sequences. Clonality was computed as one minus the ratio of Shannon entropy to the natural log of the number of unique clonotypes. Using the Youden index from ROC curves, the researchers picked the repertoire-metric cut-offs for progression-free survival, and all analyses were carried out in R 3.5.3. The raw public data were reprocessed by TCRdb itself: fastp quality trimming at Q25, MiXCR clonotype calling, in-frame beta chains only. Entries are consolidated by CDR3 protein sequence, retaining the most common genes and DNA. The V and J calls and clone size come from TCRdb's table, not from the authors' own analysis. The sample yields tens of thousands of distinct CDR3 sequences; roughly a quarter were counted once. The ten largest make up approximately 26% of the sample.

The chain links TRBV3-1 with TRBJ1-6, with 7 bases aligning to TRBD1. This TCR was recovered from a donor over 45 with non-small cell lung cancer. Source: PBMCs, taken before or after stereotactic body radiation therapy (not recorded which). The CDR3 is CASSQRQGLSSPLHF. The DNA sequence is as follows: TGTGCCAGCAGCCAGAGACAGGGATTAAGTTCACCCCTCCACTTT.